The present entry profiles one T cell receptor (beta chain) with its context. These data are taken from a study of blood T cell repertoires in COVID-19. Only in-frame clones appear in the TCRdb table, and some are missing; sequencing was by immunoSEQ multiplex PCR. The sample shows 200,000 to 250,000 clones, roughly 80% of them seen only once. CDR3 length: 17 amino acids. Germline assignment: CDR1 KGHSH and CDR2 LQKENI. Trimming removed 3 bases from V and 3 bases from J, with 18 bases in between. This sequence originates from a human donor in a cohort sampled during active COVID-19. J is TRBJ1-5 and V is TRBV18; a weak D match, TRBD1 (6 bases). The sample consisted of peripheral blood. CDR3 loop: CASSPMPWTAANQPQHF. DNA for the CDR3: TGTGCCAGCTCACCGATGCCTTGGACAGCAGCCAATCAGCCCCAGCATTTT.